Listed below are T cell receptor beta chains from one sample, sequenced in a study of cytomegalovirus exposure and HLA in healthy donors. Sequenced by immunoSEQ multiplex PCR; TCRdb stores in-frame clones only, minus some. The sample has around 20,000 clones; 70% to 85% are singletons. Sequencing was carried out using PBMCs. These receptors were taken from a human donor in good health. CDR3s include the opening cysteine and the closing phenylalanine or tryptophan. A D gene is named only where the DNA matches it firmly. Size is omitted from some rows. Given values are once, few, many or a class for expanded clones.

j_gene: TRBJ2-1
abundance: once
v_gene: TRBV7-9
d_gene: TRBD1
CDR3aa: CASQDRDYNEQFF
CDR3nt: TGTGCCTCCCAGGACAGGGATTACAATGAGCAGTTCTTC

j_gene: TRBJ1-2
abundance: NA
v_gene: TRBV11-2
d_gene: NA
CDR3aa: CASITPRHQKPANYGYTF
CDR3nt: TGTGCCAGCATCACCCCTCGCCATCAAAAACCAGCTAACTATGGCTACACCTTC

j_gene: TRBJ1-5
abundance: NA
v_gene: TRBV20-1
d_gene: TRBD1
CDR3aa: CSAGDSGYQHF
CDR3nt: TGCAGTGCTGGGGACAGCGGTTACCAGCATTTT

j_gene: TRBJ2-2
abundance: NA
v_gene: TRBV29-1
d_gene: TRBD1
CDR3aa: CSVGQGNGELFF
CDR3nt: TGCAGCGTTGGACAGGGGAACGGGGAGCTGTTTTTT

j_gene: TRBJ1-4
abundance: NA
v_gene: TRBV14
d_gene: TRBD1
CDR3aa: CASSQGAYLYEKLFF
CDR3nt: TGTGCCAGCAGTCAGGGGGCCTACCTCTATGAAAAACTGTTTTTT

j_gene: TRBJ2-1
abundance: once
v_gene: TRBV13
d_gene: TRBD2
CDR3aa: CASSLDAGGSYNEQFF
CDR3nt: TGTGCCAGCAGCTTAGACGCGGGGGGGTCGTACAATGAGCAGTTCTTC

j_gene: TRBJ1-4
abundance: few
v_gene: TRBV13
d_gene: NA
CDR3aa: CASSLGGAGEKLFF
CDR3nt: TGTGCCAGCAGCTTAGGAGGGGCCGGGGAAAAACTGTTTTTT

j_gene: TRBJ2-7
abundance: NA
v_gene: TRBV25-1
d_gene: TRBD2
CDR3aa: CASSEREASGRPGEQYF
CDR3nt: TGTGCCAGCAGTGAAAGGGAAGCTAGCGGGAGGCCGGGGGAGCAGTACTTC

j_gene: TRBJ2-7
abundance: NA
v_gene: TRBV27
d_gene: TRBD2
CDR3aa: CASSPGTSGYYEQYF
CDR3nt: TGTGCCAGCAGTCCAGGGACTAGCGGGTACTACGAGCAGTACTTC

j_gene: TRBJ2-4
abundance: NA
v_gene: TRBV2
d_gene: TRBD2
CDR3aa: CASSEGRTSGGATPQYF
CDR3nt: TGTGCCAGCAGTGAAGGTCGGACTAGCGGGGGGGCAACCCCCCAGTACTTC

j_gene: TRBJ1-2
abundance: NA
v_gene: TRBV27
d_gene: TRBD1
CDR3aa: CASSPGQGGYGYTF
CDR3nt: TGTGCCAGCAGTCCCGGACAGGGAGGCTATGGCTACACCTTC

j_gene: TRBJ2-2
abundance: NA
v_gene: TRBV2
d_gene: NA
CDR3aa: CASSERRQNTGELFF
CDR3nt: TGTGCCAGCAGTGAAAGGCGGCAGAACACCGGGGAGCTGTTTTTT

j_gene: TRBJ2-7
abundance: NA
v_gene: TRBV21-1
d_gene: NA
CDR3aa: CASRGQGSYEQYF
CDR3nt: TGTGCCAGCAGGGGACAGGGCTCCTACGAGCAGTACTTC

j_gene: TRBJ2-3
abundance: NA
v_gene: TRBV18
d_gene: TRBD2
CDR3aa: CASSPLAGAGDTQYF
CDR3nt: TGTGCCAGCTCGCCTCTAGCGGGAGCGGGAGATACGCAGTATTTT

j_gene: TRBJ1-2
abundance: NA
v_gene: TRBV7-2
d_gene: NA
CDR3aa: CASSLARRYGYTF
CDR3nt: TGTGCCAGCAGCTTAGCTCGGAGGTATGGCTACACCTTC

j_gene: TRBJ1-2
abundance: NA
v_gene: TRBV6-4
d_gene: TRBD1
CDR3aa: CASRDTGDGVYGYTF
CDR3nt: TGCGCCAGCAGAGATACAGGGGACGGGGTCTATGGCTACACCTTC

j_gene: TRBJ2-1
abundance: once
v_gene: TRBV5-4
d_gene: NA
CDR3aa: CATGVAAYNEQFF
CDR3nt: TGTGCCACCGGGGTTGCCGCCTACAATGAGCAGTTCTTC

j_gene: TRBJ2-7
abundance: NA
v_gene: TRBV7-2
d_gene: TRBD2
CDR3aa: CASSTLSGGSYEQYF
CDR3nt: TGTGCCAGCAGCACCCTAAGCGGGGGCTCCTACGAGCAGTACTTC

j_gene: TRBJ1-4
abundance: NA
v_gene: TRBV7-2
d_gene: NA
CDR3aa: CASSLYNLEKLFF
CDR3nt: TGTGCCAGCAGCTTATACAATCTCGAAAAACTGTTTTTT

j_gene: TRBJ1-2
abundance: NA
v_gene: TRBV5-6
d_gene: NA
CDR3aa: CASSRSPTYYGYTF
CDR3nt: TGTGCCAGCAGTCGGTCGCCGACTTACTATGGCTACACCTTC

j_gene: TRBJ2-2
abundance: NA
v_gene: TRBV2
d_gene: TRBD1
CDR3aa: CASSGGTVPTGELFF
CDR3nt: TGTGCCAGCAGTGGGGGGACAGTTCCCACCGGGGAGCTGTTTTTT

j_gene: TRBJ2-7
abundance: once
v_gene: TRBV25-1
d_gene: NA
CDR3aa: CASSELGVPSYEQYF
CDR3nt: TGTGCCAGCAGTGAATTAGGGGTTCCCTCCTACGAGCAGTACTTC

j_gene: TRBJ2-3
abundance: NA
v_gene: TRBV5-1
d_gene: TRBD1
CDR3aa: CASRRTGQGTDTQYF
CDR3nt: TGCGCCAGCCGCCGGACAGGTCAGGGCACAGATACGCAGTATTTT

j_gene: TRBJ2-1
abundance: NA
v_gene: TRBV7-6
d_gene: TRBD2
CDR3aa: CASSATSGYNEQFF
CDR3nt: TGTGCCAGCAGCGCTACTAGCGGGTACAATGAGCAGTTCTTC

j_gene: TRBJ2-7
abundance: once
v_gene: TRBV13
d_gene: NA
CDR3aa: CASSLGQSSYEQYF
CDR3nt: TGTGCCAGCAGCCTCGGACAGAGCTCCTACGAGCAGTACTTC

j_gene: TRBJ2-1
abundance: NA
v_gene: TRBV5-1
d_gene: TRBD2
CDR3aa: CASSPGTSFSGEQFF
CDR3nt: TGCGCCAGCAGCCCCGGGACTAGCTTTTCAGGGGAGCAGTTCTTC

j_gene: TRBJ1-2
abundance: NA
v_gene: TRBV5-1
d_gene: NA
CDR3aa: CASSLDGGGPLIYGYTF
CDR3nt: TGCGCCAGCAGCTTGGATGGTGGTGGCCCCCTTATCTATGGCTACACCTTC

j_gene: TRBJ1-1
abundance: NA
v_gene: TRBV4-3
d_gene: NA
CDR3aa: CASSQDVRGRTEAFF
CDR3nt: TGCGCCAGCAGCCAAGATGTAAGGGGCCGCACTGAAGCTTTCTTT

j_gene: TRBJ2-7
abundance: NA
v_gene: TRBV27
d_gene: TRBD1
CDR3aa: CASSSLLGGPYEQYF
CDR3nt: TGTGCCAGCAGTTCCCTTCTAGGGGGCCCTTACGAGCAGTACTTC

j_gene: TRBJ1-2
abundance: NA
v_gene: TRBV29-1
d_gene: TRBD1
CDR3aa: CSVETGGNYGYTF
CDR3nt: TGCAGCGTTGAGACAGGGGGAAACTATGGCTACACCTTC

j_gene: TRBJ2-2
abundance: NA
v_gene: TRBV19
d_gene: NA
CDR3aa: CASEGNTGELFF
CDR3nt: TGTGCCTCGGAGGGGAACACCGGGGAGCTGTTTTTT

j_gene: TRBJ1-5
abundance: few
v_gene: TRBV28
d_gene: NA
CDR3aa: CATTVGGWSNQPQHF
CDR3nt: TGTGCCACCACTGTAGGAGGTTGGAGCAATCAGCCCCAGCATTTT

j_gene: TRBJ2-4
abundance: NA
v_gene: TRBV4-2
d_gene: TRBD2
CDR3aa: CASRRTSGEQNIQYF
CDR3nt: TGTGCCAGCAGAAGAACTAGCGGGGAACAAAACATTCAGTACTTC

j_gene: TRBJ2-7
abundance: few
v_gene: TRBV20-1
d_gene: NA
CDR3aa: CSASNSYEQYF
CDR3nt: TGCAGTGCTTCCAACTCCTACGAGCAGTACTTC

j_gene: TRBJ2-2
abundance: NA
v_gene: TRBV11-2
d_gene: NA
CDR3aa: CASSLVGGGTNTGELFF
CDR3nt: TGTGCCAGCAGCTTAGTGGGGGGGGGCACGAACACCGGGGAGCTGTTTTTT

j_gene: TRBJ1-1
abundance: NA
v_gene: TRBV28
d_gene: TRBD1
CDR3aa: CASRRTGVVNTEAFF
CDR3nt: TGTGCCAGCAGGCGGACAGGGGTAGTGAACACTGAAGCTTTCTTT

j_gene: TRBJ1-3
abundance: once
v_gene: TRBV4-1
d_gene: NA
CDR3aa: CASSLADTIYF
CDR3nt: TGCGCCAGCAGCCTGGCAGACACCATATATTTT

j_gene: TRBJ2-2
abundance: NA
v_gene: TRBV5-1
d_gene: TRBD2
CDR3aa: CASSLGLAGAHTGELFF
CDR3nt: TGCGCCAGCAGCTTGGGGCTAGCGGGAGCCCACACCGGGGAGCTGTTTTTT

j_gene: TRBJ1-1
abundance: NA
v_gene: TRBV6-6
d_gene: NA
CDR3aa: CASSYRPNSEAFF
CDR3nt: TGTGCCAGCAGTTACCGGCCGAACAGTGAAGCTTTCTTT

j_gene: TRBJ2-2
abundance: NA
v_gene: TRBV9
d_gene: TRBD2
CDR3aa: CASSVRDSGGLASTGELFF
CDR3nt: TGTGCCAGCAGCGTAAGGGATAGCGGGGGGCTCGCGAGCACCGGGGAGCTGTTTTTT

j_gene: TRBJ1-5
abundance: NA
v_gene: TRBV6-1
d_gene: NA
CDR3aa: CATVRDSNQPQHF
CDR3nt: TGTGCCACAGTGCGGGATAGCAATCAGCCCCAGCATTTT

j_gene: TRBJ1-1
abundance: NA
v_gene: TRBV2
d_gene: TRBD1
CDR3aa: CASRVQGATNTEAFF
CDR3nt: TGTGCCAGCAGGGTACAGGGGGCGACGAACACTGAAGCTTTCTTT

j_gene: TRBJ1-1
abundance: NA
v_gene: TRBV2
d_gene: NA
CDR3aa: CASSERGLANTEAFF
CDR3nt: TGTGCCAGCAGTGAAAGGGGACTTGCGAACACTGAAGCTTTCTTT

j_gene: TRBJ2-5
abundance: once
v_gene: TRBV14
d_gene: NA
CDR3aa: CASSPFSRRAQETQYF
CDR3nt: TGTGCCAGCAGCCCCTTCTCTCGGAGGGCCCAAGAGACCCAGTACTTC

j_gene: TRBJ2-1
abundance: NA
v_gene: TRBV28
d_gene: NA
CDR3aa: CASSPPAGLKNNEQFF
CDR3nt: TGTGCCAGCAGCCCTCCCGCAGGGCTCAAAAACAATGAGCAGTTCTTC

j_gene: TRBJ2-7
abundance: few
v_gene: TRBV4-1
d_gene: NA
CDR3aa: CASSQDLSYEQYF
CDR3nt: TGCGCCAGCAGCCAAGATCTCTCCTACGAGCAGTACTTC

j_gene: TRBJ2-1
abundance: NA
v_gene: TRBV5-1
d_gene: NA
CDR3aa: CASSPITSSYNEQFF
CDR3nt: TGCGCCAGCAGCCCGATCACAAGCTCCTACAATGAGCAGTTCTTC